These 8 T cell receptor beta chains share one sample of origin, sequenced in a study of cytomegalovirus exposure and HLA in healthy donors. The PCR employed 60 Vbeta primers together with 13 Jbeta primers. The repertoire was sequenced with immunoSEQ multiplex PCR; TCRdb's copy has only in-frame clones and lacks some. This sample has more than 95,000 clones, with under 85% found just once. Sequences were obtained from PBMCs. The receptors shown here come from a woman aged 50 to 65 in good health and CMV-seropositive.

The V call is TRBV25-1, the J call TRBJ1-2; 8 bases are shared with TRBD1. J lost 4 bases, V lost 2 bases, and 3 bases had no gene match. The CDR3 has 14 residues. The germline CDR1 and CDR2 sequences are MGHDK and SYGVNS. The CDR3 region is CASSEGTGGYGYTF. The DNA for the CDR3 is TGTGCCAGCAGTGAAGGTACAGGGGGCTATGGCTACACCTTC.

Points on this clone: The junction and the germline gene differ at one end; a read error may be behind it. The V and J genes are TRBV7-7 and TRBJ2-6; a weak D match, TRBD2 (6 bases). CDR3 size: 16 residues. Germline V gene data show CDR1 as SSHAT and CDR2 as FNYEAQ (reference sequence). CDR3 DNA sequence: TGTGCTAGCACCTCGGGCAGGGAGGCTGGGGCCAACGTCCTGACTTTC. Translation: CASTSGREAGANVLTF.

This chain uses TRBV4-3 with TRBJ1-1; D gene ambiguous. V lost 1 base to trimming and J lost 0 bases, with 12 bases between them. Germline V lookup: CDR1 LGHNA, CDR2 YSLEER. This CDR3 is built from 16 residues. CDR3 protein: CASSQGLQALNTEAFF. In DNA, the CDR3 is TGCGCCAGCAGCCAAGGCCTCCAGGCCTTGAACACTGAAGCTTTCTTT.

The rearrangement links TRBV29-1 to TRBJ1-3; no clear D. V lost 6 bases, J lost 1 base, and 4 bases lay in between. The CDR3 has 11 residues. CDR1 SQVTM and CDR2 ANQGSEA come from the germline V gene. The CDR3 coding sequence is TGCAGCGTCTCGTCTGGAAACACCATATATTTT. This encodes CSVSSGNTIYF. The full variable domain, its missing parts supplied by reference TRBV29-1 and TRBJ1-3, is SAVISQKPSRDICQRGTSLTIQCQVDSQVTMMFWYRQQPGQSLTLIATANQGSEATYESGFVIDKFPISRPNLTFSTLTVSNMSPEDSSIYLCSVSSGNTIYFGEGSWLTVV.

The chain employs TRBV6-5 and TRBJ2-2, with 10 bases identical to TRBD1. Germline V gene lookup returns CDR1 MNHEY and CDR2 SVGAGI. This CDR3 is built from 14 residues. After removal of 5 bases from V and 4 bases from J, the junction contained 1 base not matched to a gene. The CDR3 bases are TGTGCCAGCAGTCGGACAGGGGGCACCGGGGAGCTGTTTTTT. Its protein is CASSRTGGTGELFF.

The chain has TRBV5-4 and TRBJ2-3, with 9 bases aligning to TRBD2. The CDR3 spans 19 residues. The germline V gene has CDR1 SGHNT and CDR2 YYREEE (reference sequence). J lost 0 bases, V lost 2 bases, and 13 bases had no gene match. CDR3 nucleotide sequence: TGTGCCAGCAGCTTCTCCTCTACTTTAGCGGGAGCCAGCACAGATACGCAGTATTTT. Residues: CASSFSSTLAGASTDTQYF.

The chain recombines TRBV9 with TRBJ1-6; D is unresolved. Deletions cut 0 bases from V and 5 bases from J, with 12 bases between. Germline assignment: CDR1 SGDLS and CDR2 YYNGEE. This CDR3 region has 16 residues. This CDR3 reads CASSVAPGSHNSPLHF. CDR3 DNA: TGTGCCAGCAGCGTAGCTCCTGGCAGTCATAATTCACCCCTCCACTTT. The whole variable domain, remainder taken from reference TRBV9 and TRBJ1-6, is DSGVTQTPKHLITATGQRVTLRCSPRSGDLSVYWYQQSLDQGLQFLIQYYNGEERAKGNILERFSAQQFPDLHSELNLSSLELGDSALYFCASSVAPGSHNSPLHFGNGTRLTVT.

The CDR3 coding sequence is TGTGCCTGGACCAGGGGAGGGAATTCCCACGAGCAGTACTTC. Amino acids: CAWTRGGNSHEQYF. The chain links TRBV30 to TRBJ2-7, with D perhaps TRBD2 (7 bases). The germline gives CDR1 GTSNPN, CDR2 SVGIG (reference sequence). Trimming shortened V by 4 bases and J by 5 bases, and 18 bases separated the two germline ends. The CDR3 has 14 amino acids. Full variable domain (rest looked up from reference TRBV30 and TRBJ2-7): SQTIHQWPATLVQPVGSPLSLECTVEGTSNPNLYWYRQAAGRGLQLLFYSVGIGQISSEVPQNLSASRPQDRQFILSSKKLLLSDSGFYLCAWTRGGNSHEQYFGPGTRLTVT.